The present T cell receptor (beta chain) was sequenced within a study of type 1 and type 2 diabetes patients. Turning to the study itself: Across the study, 15 million to 20 million paired-end reads were produced.

This clonotype was seen a few times. Trimming cost V 11 bases and J 4 bases, with 23 bases left between them. CDR1 is SNHLY, CDR2 FYNNEI, per germline. The CDR3 contains 15 residues. Genomic DNA was the PCR template. Amplification of the beta chain CDR3 used 30 forward and 13 reverse multiplex primers. Using its own MiXCR run on the multiplex PCR reads, TCRdb lists one record per CDR3 protein. The sample shows under 300,000 distinct CDR3 sequences, around 50% of them seen only once. The specimen sequenced was peripheral blood mononuclear cells (PBMCs). This chain uses TRBV2 with TRBJ1-1; perhaps TRBD1 as D (6 bases). This clonotype was sampled from a man between 18 and 29 years old with type 2 diabetes. The CDR3 DNA follows: TGTGCCGGAATCAGGGGTGGGGTCATGGGCACTGAAGCTTTCTTT. It codes for CAGIRGGVMGTEAFF.